This T cell receptor (beta chain) was recorded in a study of T cell repertoires in cytomegalovirus infection. Each CDR3 protein gets one entry after TCRdb re-called the reads with MiXCR. The table includes roughly 49,000 distinct CDR3 sequences, about a fifth detected once. As concerns this clonotype: Its target is not known.

Sample: CD8+ T cells from cultured PBMCs, taken from culture after CMV antigen stimulation. The origin of this receptor is a human donor in good health (CMV status not recorded). Some clones in this sample may be carry-over from other donors' samples.

In nucleotides, the CDR3 is TGTGCCAGCAGTCCAGGGACTAGCGGGAGAGATGAGCAGTTCTTC. Amino acid sequence: CASSPGTSGRDEQFF. The chain uses TRBV12-3 or TRBV12-4 and TRBJ2-1; TRBD2 matches 14 bases. Losses at the gene ends were 5 bases for V and 8 bases for J; bases not matched to a gene: 5. This CDR3 has 15 amino acids.